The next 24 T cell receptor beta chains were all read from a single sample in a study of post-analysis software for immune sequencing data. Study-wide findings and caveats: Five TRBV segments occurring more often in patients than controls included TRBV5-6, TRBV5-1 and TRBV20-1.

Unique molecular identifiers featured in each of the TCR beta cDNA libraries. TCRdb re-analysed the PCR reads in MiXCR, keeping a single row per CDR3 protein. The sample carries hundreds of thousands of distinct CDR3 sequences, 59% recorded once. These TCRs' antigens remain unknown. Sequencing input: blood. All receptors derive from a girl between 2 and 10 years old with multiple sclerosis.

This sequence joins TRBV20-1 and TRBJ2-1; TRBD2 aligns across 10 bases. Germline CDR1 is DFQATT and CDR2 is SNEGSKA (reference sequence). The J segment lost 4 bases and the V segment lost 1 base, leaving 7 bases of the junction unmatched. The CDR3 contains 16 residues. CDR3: CSARGRTSGGYNEQFF. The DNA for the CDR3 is TGCAGTGCTAGAGGACGGACTAGCGGAGGTTACAATGAGCAGTTCTTC.

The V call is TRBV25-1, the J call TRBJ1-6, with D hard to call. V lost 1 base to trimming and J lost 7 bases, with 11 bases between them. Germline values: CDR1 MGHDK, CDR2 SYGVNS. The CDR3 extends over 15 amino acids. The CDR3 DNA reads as TGTGCCAGCAGTGAATTTGGCAGCGTAAATTCACCCCTCCACTTT. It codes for CASSEFGSVNSPLHF.

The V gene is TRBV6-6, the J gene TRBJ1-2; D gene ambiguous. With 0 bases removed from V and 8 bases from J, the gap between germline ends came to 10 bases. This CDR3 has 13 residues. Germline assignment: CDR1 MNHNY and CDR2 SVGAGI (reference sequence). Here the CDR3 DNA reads TGTGCCAGCAGTTACTCGAATGGGGAAGGCTACACCTTC. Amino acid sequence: CASSYSNGEGYTF.

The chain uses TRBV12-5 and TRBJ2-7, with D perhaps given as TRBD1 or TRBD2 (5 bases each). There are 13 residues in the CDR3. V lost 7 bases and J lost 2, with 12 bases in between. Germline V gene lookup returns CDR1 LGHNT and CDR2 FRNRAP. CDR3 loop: CASDRGVPYEQYF. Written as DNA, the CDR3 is TGTGCTAGTGATAGAGGGGTCCCCTACGAGCAGTACTTC.

CDR3 bases: TGCGCCAGCAGCCATGCCTCAAAGGTCGAGCAGTACTTC. Translated: CASSHASKVEQYF. The rearrangement uses TRBV4-1 and TRBJ2-7; no reliable D call. This CDR3 is 13 amino acids long. Germline CDR1 and CDR2: MGHRA and YSYEKL. V was trimmed by 3 bases and J by 6 bases, leaving 12 bases between them.

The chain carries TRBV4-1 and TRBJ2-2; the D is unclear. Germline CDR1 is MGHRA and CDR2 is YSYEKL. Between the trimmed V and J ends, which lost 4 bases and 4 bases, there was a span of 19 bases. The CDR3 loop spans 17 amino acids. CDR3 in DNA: TGCGCCAGCAGCCCCTCCCCCGGAGTAGCTAGCACCGGGGAGCTGTTTTTT. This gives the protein CASSPSPGVASTGELFF.

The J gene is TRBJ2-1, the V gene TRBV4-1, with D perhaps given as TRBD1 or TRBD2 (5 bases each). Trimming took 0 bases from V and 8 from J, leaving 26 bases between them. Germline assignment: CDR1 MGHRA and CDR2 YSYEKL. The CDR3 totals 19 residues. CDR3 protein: CASSQEFTKGDLLGDEQFF. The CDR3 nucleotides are TGCGCCAGCAGCCAAGAGTTTACAAAAGGGGACCTCCTGGGGGATGAGCAGTTCTTC.

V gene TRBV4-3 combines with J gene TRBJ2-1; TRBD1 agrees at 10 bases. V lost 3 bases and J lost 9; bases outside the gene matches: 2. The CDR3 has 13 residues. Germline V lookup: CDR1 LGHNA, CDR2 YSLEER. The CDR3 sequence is CASSQGQGSEQFF. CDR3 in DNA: TGCGCCAGCAGCCAGGGACAGGGGAGTGAGCAGTTCTTC.

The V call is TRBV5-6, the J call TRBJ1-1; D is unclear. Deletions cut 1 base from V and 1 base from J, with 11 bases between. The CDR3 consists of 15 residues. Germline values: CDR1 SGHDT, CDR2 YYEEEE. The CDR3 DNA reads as TGTGCCAGCAGCTTGTTCCCGGACCCGAACACTGAAGCTTTCTTT. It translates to CASSLFPDPNTEAFF. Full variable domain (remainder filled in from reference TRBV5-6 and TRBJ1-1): DAGVTQSPTHLIKTRGQQVTLRCSPKSGHDTVSWYQQALGQGPQFIFQYYEEEERQRGNFPDRFSGHQFPNYSSELNVNALLLGDSALYLCASSLFPDPNTEAFFGQGTRLTVV.

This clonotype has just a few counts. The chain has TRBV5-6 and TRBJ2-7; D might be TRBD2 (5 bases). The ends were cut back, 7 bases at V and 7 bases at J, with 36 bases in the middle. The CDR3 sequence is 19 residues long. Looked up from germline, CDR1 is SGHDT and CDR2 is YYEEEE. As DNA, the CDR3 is TGTGCCAGCGCCAATGGGGAGCTCCGGATGTCTCCTGGTCCGTGGGAGCAGTACTTC. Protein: CASANGELRMSPGPWEQYF. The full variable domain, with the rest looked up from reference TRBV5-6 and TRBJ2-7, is DAGVTQSPTHLIKTRGQQVTLRCSPKSGHDTVSWYQQALGQGPQFIFQYYEEEERQRGNFPDRFSGHQFPNYSSELNVNALLLGDSALYLCASANGELRMSPGPWEQYFGPGTRLTVT.

CDR3 nucleotide sequence: TGTGCCAGCAGCCCCTCCAGGGTTGGGATCTACAATGAGCAGTTCTTC. This sequence encodes CASSPSRVGIYNEQFF. The chain is built from TRBV7-9 and TRBJ2-1, with TRBD1 as a possible D gene (5 bases). The CDR3 covers 16 residues. Germline-derived CDR1 and CDR2 are SEHNR and FQNEAQ (reference sequence). Trimming left V 5 bases short and J 3 bases short, with 17 bases between.

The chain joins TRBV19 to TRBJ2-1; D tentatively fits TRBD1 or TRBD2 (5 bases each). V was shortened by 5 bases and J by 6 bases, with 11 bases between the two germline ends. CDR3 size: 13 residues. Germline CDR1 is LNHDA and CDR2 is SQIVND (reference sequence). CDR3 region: CASSPGRINEQFF. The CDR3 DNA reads TGTGCCAGTAGTCCGGGACGCATCAATGAGCAGTTCTTC.

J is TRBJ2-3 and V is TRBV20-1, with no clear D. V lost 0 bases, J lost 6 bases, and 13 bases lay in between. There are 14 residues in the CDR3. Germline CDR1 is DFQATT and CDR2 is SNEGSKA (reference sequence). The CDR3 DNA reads TGCAGTGCTAGAGATTTGGTCGGAGCGGATACGCAGTATTTT. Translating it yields CSARDLVGADTQYF.

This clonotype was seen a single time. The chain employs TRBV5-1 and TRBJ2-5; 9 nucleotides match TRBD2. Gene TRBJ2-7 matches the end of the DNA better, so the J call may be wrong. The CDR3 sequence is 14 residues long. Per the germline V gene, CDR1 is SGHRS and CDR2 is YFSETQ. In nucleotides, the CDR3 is TGCGCCAGCAGCTTGAGTCAGCGGGAGGACGAGCAGTACTTC. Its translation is CASSLSQREDEQYF.

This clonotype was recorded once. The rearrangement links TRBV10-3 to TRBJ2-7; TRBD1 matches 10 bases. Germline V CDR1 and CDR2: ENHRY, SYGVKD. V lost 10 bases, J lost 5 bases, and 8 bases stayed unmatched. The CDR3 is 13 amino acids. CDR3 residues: CATTGTGAHEQYF. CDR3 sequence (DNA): TGTGCCACTACCGGGACAGGGGCCCACGAGCAGTACTTC.

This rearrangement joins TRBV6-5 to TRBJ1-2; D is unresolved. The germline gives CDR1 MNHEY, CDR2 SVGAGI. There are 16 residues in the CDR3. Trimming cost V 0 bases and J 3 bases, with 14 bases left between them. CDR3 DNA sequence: TGTGCCAGCAGTTACTCGTTACTCTCCCTGTACTATGGCTACACCTTC. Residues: CASSYSLLSLYYGYTF.

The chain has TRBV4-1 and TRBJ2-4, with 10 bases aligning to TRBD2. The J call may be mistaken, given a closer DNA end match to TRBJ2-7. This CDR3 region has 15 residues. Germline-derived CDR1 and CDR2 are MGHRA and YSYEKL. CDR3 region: CASSLQAGLANEQYF. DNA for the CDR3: TGCGCCAGCAGCTTACAAGCGGGACTAGCGAACGAGCAGTACTTC.

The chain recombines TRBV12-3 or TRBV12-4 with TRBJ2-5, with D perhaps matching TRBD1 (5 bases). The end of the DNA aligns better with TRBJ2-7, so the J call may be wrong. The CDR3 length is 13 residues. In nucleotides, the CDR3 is TGTGCCAGCAGTTTAGAAAGGGGTTTCGAGCAGTACTTC. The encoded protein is CASSLERGFEQYF.

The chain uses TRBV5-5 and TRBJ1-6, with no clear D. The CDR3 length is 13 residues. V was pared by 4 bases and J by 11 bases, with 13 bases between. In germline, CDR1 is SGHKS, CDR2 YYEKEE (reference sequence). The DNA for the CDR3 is TGTGCCAGCAGCAACGATACACGGACACCCCTCCACTTT. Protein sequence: CASSNDTRTPLHF.

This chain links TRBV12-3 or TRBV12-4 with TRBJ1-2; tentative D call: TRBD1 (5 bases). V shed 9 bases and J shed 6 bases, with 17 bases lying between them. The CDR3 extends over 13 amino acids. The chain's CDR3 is CASLGQNSDGYTF. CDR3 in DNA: TGTGCCAGTCTGGGGCAGAATAGTGATGGCTACACCTTC.

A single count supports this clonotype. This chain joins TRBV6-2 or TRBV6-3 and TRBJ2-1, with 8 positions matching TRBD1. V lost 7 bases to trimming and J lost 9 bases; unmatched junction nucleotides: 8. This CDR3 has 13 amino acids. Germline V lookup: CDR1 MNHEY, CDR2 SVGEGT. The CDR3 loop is CASTRQGNCEQFF. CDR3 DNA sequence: TGTGCCAGCACCAGACAGGGGAACTGTGAGCAGTTCTTC.

For the CDR3, the DNA is TGTGCCAGCAGCCGTCCTACTAGCTACTTAGGGACCTACGAGCAGTACTTC. Translation gives CASSRPTSYLGTYEQYF. The V gene is TRBV6-1, the J gene TRBJ2-7, with D possibly being TRBD2 (6 bases). CDR1 MNHNS and CDR2 SASEGT come from the germline V gene. The length of the CDR3 is 17 residues. The V end was cut by 6 bases, the J end by 2 bases, with 23 bases between.

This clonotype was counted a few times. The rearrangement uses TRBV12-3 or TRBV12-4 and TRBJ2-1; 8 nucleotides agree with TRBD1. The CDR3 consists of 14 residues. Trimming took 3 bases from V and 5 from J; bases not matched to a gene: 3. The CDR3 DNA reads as TGTGCCAGCAGTTTGGCAGGGGGCCACAATGAGCAGTTCTTC. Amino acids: CASSLAGGHNEQFF.

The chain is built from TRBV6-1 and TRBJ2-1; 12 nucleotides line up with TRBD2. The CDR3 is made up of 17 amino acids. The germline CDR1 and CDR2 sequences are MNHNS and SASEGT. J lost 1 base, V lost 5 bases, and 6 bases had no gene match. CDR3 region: CASSRRLAGESYNEQFF. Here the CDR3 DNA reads TGTGCCAGCAGTAGACGACTAGCGGGAGAGTCCTACAATGAGCAGTTCTTC.